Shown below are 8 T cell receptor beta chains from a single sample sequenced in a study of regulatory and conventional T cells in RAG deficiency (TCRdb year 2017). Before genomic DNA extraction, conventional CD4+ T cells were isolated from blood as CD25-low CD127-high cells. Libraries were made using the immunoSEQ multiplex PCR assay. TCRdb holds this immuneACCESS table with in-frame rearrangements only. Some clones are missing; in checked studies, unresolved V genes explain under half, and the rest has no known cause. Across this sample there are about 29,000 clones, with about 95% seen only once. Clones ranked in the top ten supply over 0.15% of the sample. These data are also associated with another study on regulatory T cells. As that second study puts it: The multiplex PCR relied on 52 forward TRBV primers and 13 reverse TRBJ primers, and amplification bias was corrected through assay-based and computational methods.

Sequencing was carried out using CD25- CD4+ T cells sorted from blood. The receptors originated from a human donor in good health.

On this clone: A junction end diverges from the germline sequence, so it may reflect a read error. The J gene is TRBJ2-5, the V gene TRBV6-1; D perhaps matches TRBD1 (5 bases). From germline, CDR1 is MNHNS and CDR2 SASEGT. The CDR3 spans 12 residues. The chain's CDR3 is CASRETVRSLDF. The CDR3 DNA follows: TGTGCCAGCAGGGAGACAGTCCGTAGTCTCGACTTC.

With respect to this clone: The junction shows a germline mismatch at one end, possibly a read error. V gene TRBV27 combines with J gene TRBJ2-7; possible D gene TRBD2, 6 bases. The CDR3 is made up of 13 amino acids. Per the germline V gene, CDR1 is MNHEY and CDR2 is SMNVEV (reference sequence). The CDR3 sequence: CASSLRDSHEQYF. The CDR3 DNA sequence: TGTGCCAGCAGTTTAAGGGACTCCCACGAGCAGTACTTC.

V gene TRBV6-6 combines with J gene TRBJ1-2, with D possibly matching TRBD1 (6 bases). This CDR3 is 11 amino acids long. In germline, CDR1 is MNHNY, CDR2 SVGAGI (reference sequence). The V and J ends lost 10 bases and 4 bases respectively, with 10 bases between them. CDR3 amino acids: CATGTLYGYTF. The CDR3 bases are TGTGCCACCGGGACACTCTATGGCTACACCTTC.

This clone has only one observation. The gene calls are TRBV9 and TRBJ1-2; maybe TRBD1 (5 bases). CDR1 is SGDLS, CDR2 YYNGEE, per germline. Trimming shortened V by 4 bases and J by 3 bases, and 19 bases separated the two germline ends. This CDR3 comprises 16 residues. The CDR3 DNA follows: TGTGCCAGCAGCCCTGGAAGGGGAAACGAGGACTATGGCTACACCTTC. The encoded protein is CASSPGRGNEDYGYTF.

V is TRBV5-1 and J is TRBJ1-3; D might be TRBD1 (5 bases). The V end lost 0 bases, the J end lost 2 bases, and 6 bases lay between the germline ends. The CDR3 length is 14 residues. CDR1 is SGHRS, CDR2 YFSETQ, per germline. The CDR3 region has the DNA TGCGCCAGCAGCTTGGGGGGGGCTGGAAACACCATATATTTT. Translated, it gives CASSLGGAGNTIYF.

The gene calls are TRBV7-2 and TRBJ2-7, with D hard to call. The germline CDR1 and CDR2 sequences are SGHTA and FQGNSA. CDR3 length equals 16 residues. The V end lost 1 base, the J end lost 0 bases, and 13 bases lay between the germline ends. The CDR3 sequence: CASSLGSAGSSYEQYF. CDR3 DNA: TGTGCCAGCAGCTTAGGTTCGGCCGGGTCCTCCTACGAGCAGTACTTC.

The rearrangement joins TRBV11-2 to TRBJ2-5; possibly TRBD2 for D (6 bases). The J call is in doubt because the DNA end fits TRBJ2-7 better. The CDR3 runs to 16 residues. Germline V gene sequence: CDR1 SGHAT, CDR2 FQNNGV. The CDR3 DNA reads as TGTGCCAGCAGCTTAGGGGCTCGGGGAGGCGTCTACGAGCAGTACTTC. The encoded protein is CASSLGARGGVYEQYF.

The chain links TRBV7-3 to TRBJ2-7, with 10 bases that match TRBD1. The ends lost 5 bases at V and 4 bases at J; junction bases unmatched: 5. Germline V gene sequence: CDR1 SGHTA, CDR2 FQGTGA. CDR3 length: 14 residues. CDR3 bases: TGTGCCAGCAGCCCCCTGGGACAGGGGTACGAGCAGTACTTC. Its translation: CASSPLGQGYEQYF.